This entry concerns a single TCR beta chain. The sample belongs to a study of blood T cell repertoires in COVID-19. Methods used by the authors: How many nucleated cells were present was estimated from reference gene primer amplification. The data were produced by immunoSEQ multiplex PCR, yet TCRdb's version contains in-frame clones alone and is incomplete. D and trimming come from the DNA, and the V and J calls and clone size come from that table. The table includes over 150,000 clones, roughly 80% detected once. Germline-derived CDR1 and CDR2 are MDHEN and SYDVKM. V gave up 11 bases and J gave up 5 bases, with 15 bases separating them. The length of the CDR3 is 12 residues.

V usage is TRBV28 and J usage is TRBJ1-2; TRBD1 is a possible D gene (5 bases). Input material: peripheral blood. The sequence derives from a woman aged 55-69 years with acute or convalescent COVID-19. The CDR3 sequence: CAVRGLGYGYTF. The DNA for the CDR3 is TGTGCCGTGCGGGGCCTAGGGTATGGCTACACCTTC.